The clone carrying this TCR beta chain appeared a single time. The PCR ran on 60 Vbeta and 13 Jbeta primers. The assay was immunoSEQ multiplex PCR, and TCRdb's table has in-frame clones only and misses some. The sample records some 100,000 clones, roughly 76% being singletons. V dropped 5 bases and J dropped 3 bases, with 13 bases sitting between them. This CDR3 spans 15 amino acids. The germline gives CDR1 MNHEY, CDR2 SMNVEV (reference sequence). These data are taken from a study of cytomegalovirus exposure and HLA in healthy donors. The chain combines TRBV27 with TRBJ1-4; no clear D. The sequenced sample consisted of PBMCs. The sequence derives from a man aged 50-59 years in good health and CMV-seropositive. The CDR3 reads CASSLLENSNEKLFF. The CDR3 region has the DNA TGTGCCAGCAGTCTTCTCGAGAATTCTAATGAAAAACTGTTTTTT.